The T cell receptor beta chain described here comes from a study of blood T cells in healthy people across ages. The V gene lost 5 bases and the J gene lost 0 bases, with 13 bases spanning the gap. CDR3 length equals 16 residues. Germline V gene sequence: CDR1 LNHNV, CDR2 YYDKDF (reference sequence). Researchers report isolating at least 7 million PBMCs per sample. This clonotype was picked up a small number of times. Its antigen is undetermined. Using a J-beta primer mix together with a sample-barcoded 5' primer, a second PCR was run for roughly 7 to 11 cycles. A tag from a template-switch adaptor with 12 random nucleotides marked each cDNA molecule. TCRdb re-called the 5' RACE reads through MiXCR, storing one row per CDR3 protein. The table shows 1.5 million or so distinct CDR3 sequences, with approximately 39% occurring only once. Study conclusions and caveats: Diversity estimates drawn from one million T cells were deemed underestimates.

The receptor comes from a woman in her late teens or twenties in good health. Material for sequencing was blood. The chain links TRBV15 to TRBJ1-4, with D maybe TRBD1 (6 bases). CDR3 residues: CATSPRYRATNEKLFF. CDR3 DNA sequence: TGTGCCACCAGCCCGCGCTACAGGGCAACTAATGAAAAACTGTTTTTT.